The entry below describes one T cell receptor (beta chain). This clone's antigen is unknown. The record has no base qualities; no much larger clone is one base away. This sample was included in a study of blood T cell repertoires in COVID-19 (dated by TCRdb to the early 2020s). About the investigation overall: Samples covering the acute and convalescent phases of COVID-19 were provided by collaborators in the United States, Italy and Spain. The prospective study material was composed of cDNA or gDNA derived from T cells, B-cell-depleted T cells, or PBMCs. Samples came from the ongoing ImmuneRACE study (first 160 participants) plus 1,254 subjects from 6 global collaborators. Deeply sampled blood TCRbeta repertoires from subjects exposed to, actively infected with, or recovered from COVID-19 were included in the dataset. HLA class I and class II types, where available, came from metadata supplied by the sample provider rather than from assay-based typing. Sample metadata almost always included a de-identified subject ID, COVID-19 status, age in years and sex. A freely available public database, intended as a resource for researchers studying the immune response to SARS-CoV-2, is where the repertoires were released. Study-level results and caveats: The quantity of clinical and demographic metadata differed by source and by participant and was supplied without curation.

TCRbeta CDR3 regions were amplified from genomic DNA by means of the immunoSEQ Assay, a bias-controlled multiplex PCR. The source study handled its data this way. Nucleated cell counts per sample were estimated from amplification of reference gene primers within the assay. To quantify the absolute abundance of each unique TCRbeta CDR3 rearrangement, sequence reads were collapsed and filtered. For each sample, productive Simpson clonality was calculated by taking the square root of Simpson's diversity index across productive rearrangements. The clones in this table, taken by TCRdb from immuneACCESS, are in-frame only. Not every clone is retained; where verified, under half of the shortfall comes from an unresolved V gene, and the cause of the rest is unknown. D and trimming come from the DNA, and the V and J calls and clone size come from that table. For this sample the table gives about 230,000 clones, of which approximately 85% were detected only once. The top ten clonotypes cover about 1% of the sample.

Each collaborating institution followed its own protocols to collect whole blood in K2EDTA tubes. For TCRbeta analysis, collaborators shipped samples in one of three forms: frozen whole blood, isolated PBMCs, or DNA extracted from either of those sample types. The CDR3 runs 14 amino acids, cysteine and phenylalanine included. Kept here is only the CDR3 DNA, which spans 42 bases and is read in frame from base 1. The germline V gene gives CDR1 as SGHNT and CDR2 as YENEEA. After removal of 5 bases from V and 5 bases from J, the junction retains 5 bases not matched to a gene. The TCR originated in a man in his forties or fifties with acute or convalescent COVID-19. This sequence uses TRBV11-3 and TRBJ2-3, and 9 junction bases match TRBD1. The sequenced sample was peripheral blood. The DNA sequence is TGTGCCAGCAGCGTAGGGACAGGGATAGATACGCAGTATTTT. It translates to CASSVGTGIDTQYF.